The present T cell receptor (beta chain) was sequenced within a study of blood T cell repertoires in COVID-19 (dated by TCRdb to between 2020 and 2021). In terms of the full investigation: Collaborator samples came from the United States, Italy and Spain and covered acute and convalescent phases of COVID-19. The material from the prospective study consisted of cDNA or gDNA derived from T cells, B-cell-depleted T cells, or PBMCs. Deeply sampled blood TCRbeta repertoires from subjects exposed to, actively infected with, or recovered from COVID-19 were included in the dataset. The repertoires were released in a freely available public database intended as a resource for research on the immune response to SARS-CoV-2. Samples were obtained from the ongoing ImmuneRACE study (first 160 participants) and from 1,254 subjects provided by 6 global collaborators. Nearly every sample came with metadata listing a de-identified subject ID, COVID-19 status, age in years and sex. HLA class I and class II types, where available, came from metadata supplied by the sample provider rather than from assay-based typing. The study at large found these results: Clinical and demographic metadata were provided uncurated, with the amount varying by source and participant.

From a lookup of the germline V gene (reference sequence), CDR1 and CDR2 are MNHEY and SMNVEV. Counted from cysteine to phenylalanine, this CDR3 has 11 amino acids. Solely the CDR3 DNA is kept, with 33 bases framed from the first base. V drops 5 bases and J drops 6 bases, leaving 7 bases in between. A few counts support this clone. What antigen it recognizes has not been identified. No much larger clonotype is one base removed from it; base qualities were not supplied. TCRbeta CDR3 regions were amplified from genomic DNA using the immunoSEQ Assay, a bias-controlled multiplex PCR. As for how the authors treated the data: The number of nucleated cells in each sample was estimated by amplification of reference gene primers within the assay. Sequence reads were collapsed and filtered to measure the absolute abundance of every unique TCRbeta CDR3 rearrangement. For each sample, productive Simpson clonality was calculated by taking the square root of Simpson's diversity index across productive rearrangements. TCRdb re-hosts the immuneACCESS table, in-frame sequences only. Its copies lack some clones; in the studies checked, an unresolved V gene accounts for under half of them, and the cause for the rest is not known. V and J calls and clone size are those listed in that table; D and trimming were worked out from the DNA. The sample profile shows around 450,000 clones; around 88% of them were found once. The top ten hold around 4.4% of the sample.

Collaborating institutions collected whole blood in K2EDTA tubes following their own protocols. For TCRbeta analysis, collaborators shipped samples in one of three forms: frozen whole blood, isolated PBMCs, or DNA extracted from either of those sample types. In this chain, TRBV27 is recombined with TRBJ1-1, with the D gene not clear enough to name. The sequenced sample consisted of peripheral blood. The sequence derives from a woman aged 25 to 39 with acute or convalescent COVID-19. The CDR3: CASSMGPEAFF. The sequence in DNA is TGTGCCAGCAGTATGGGCCCTGAAGCTTTCTTT.